The present entry profiles one T cell receptor (beta chain) with its context. What it binds is unknown. Possible read error: a much larger clone is one base away. CDR1 and CDR2 from the germline V gene are MNHEY and SVGAGI. The CDR3 is 14 residues long. Each CDR3 protein gets one entry after TCRdb re-called the reads with MiXCR. The sample has nearly 650,000 distinct CDR3 sequences, less than 25% seen once. These data belong to a study of T cell repertoires in cytomegalovirus infection. Whole-study context: Public TCR beta signatures were indicative of both CMV infection and a matching HLA type.

General observations from the study: CMV-specific TCR beta clonotypes restricted by HLA-C were the ones dominating the ex vivo response.

Sequencing was carried out using CD8+ T cells from PBMCs. The gene calls are TRBV6-5 and TRBJ2-5; perhaps TRBD2 as D (6 bases). The receptor was derived from a human donor in good health (CMV status not recorded). Some clones in this sample may be carry-over from other donors' samples. CDR3 DNA: TGTGCCAGCAGTTACTCGTCTAGCGAAGAGACCCAGTGCTTC. Encoded protein: CASSYSSSEETQCF.